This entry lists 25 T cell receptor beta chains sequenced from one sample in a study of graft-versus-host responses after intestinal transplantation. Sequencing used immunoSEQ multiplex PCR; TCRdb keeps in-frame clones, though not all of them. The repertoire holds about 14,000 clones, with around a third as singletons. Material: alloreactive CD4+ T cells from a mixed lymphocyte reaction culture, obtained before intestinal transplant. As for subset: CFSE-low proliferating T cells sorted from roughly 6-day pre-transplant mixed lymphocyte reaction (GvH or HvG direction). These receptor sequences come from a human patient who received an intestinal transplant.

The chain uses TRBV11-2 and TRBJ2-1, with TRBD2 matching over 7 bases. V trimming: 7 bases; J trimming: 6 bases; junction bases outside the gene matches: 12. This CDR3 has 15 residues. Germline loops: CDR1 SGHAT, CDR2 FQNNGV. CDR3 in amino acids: CASTWGGGPGNEQFF. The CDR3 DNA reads TGTGCCAGCACCTGGGGGGGAGGGCCGGGCAATGAGCAGTTCTTC.

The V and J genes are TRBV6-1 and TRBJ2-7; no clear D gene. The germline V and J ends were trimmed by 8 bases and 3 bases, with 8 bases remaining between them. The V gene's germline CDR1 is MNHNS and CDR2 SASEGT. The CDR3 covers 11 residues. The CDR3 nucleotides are TGTGCCAGCTCCATCTACTACGAGCAGTACTTC. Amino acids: CASSIYYEQYF.

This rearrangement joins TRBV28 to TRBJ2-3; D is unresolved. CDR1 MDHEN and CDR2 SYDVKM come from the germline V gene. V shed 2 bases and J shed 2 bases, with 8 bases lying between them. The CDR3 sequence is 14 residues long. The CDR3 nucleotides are TGTGCCAGCAGTTTAAGGCAGAACACAGATACGCAGTATTTT. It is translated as CASSLRQNTDTQYF.

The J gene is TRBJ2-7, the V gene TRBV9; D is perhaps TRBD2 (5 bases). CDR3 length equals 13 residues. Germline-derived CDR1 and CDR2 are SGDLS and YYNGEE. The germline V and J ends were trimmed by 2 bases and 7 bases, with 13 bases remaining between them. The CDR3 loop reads CASSVALAGEQYF. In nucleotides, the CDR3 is TGTGCCAGCAGCGTTGCGCTAGCCGGGGAGCAGTACTTC.

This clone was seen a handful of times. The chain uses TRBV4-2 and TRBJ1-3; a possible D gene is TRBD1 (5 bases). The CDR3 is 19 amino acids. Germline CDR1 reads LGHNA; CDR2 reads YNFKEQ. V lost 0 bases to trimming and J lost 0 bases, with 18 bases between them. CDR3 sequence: CASSQDAGRAVSSGNTIYF. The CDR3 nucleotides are TGTGCCAGCAGCCAAGATGCAGGGAGGGCGGTGAGCTCTGGAAACACCATATATTTT.

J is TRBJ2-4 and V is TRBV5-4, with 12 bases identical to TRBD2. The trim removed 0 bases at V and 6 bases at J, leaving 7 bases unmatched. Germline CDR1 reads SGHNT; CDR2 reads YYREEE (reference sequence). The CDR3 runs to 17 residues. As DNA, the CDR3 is TGTGCCAGCAGCTTGGAGACTAGCGGGAGAGGGGGAAACATTCAGTACTTC. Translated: CASSLETSGRGGNIQYF.

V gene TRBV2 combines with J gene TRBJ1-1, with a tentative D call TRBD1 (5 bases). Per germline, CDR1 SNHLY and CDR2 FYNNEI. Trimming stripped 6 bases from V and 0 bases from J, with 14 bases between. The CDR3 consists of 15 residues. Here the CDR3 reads CASRERQRMNTEAFF. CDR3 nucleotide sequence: TGTGCCAGCAGGGAGAGACAGAGAATGAACACTGAAGCTTTCTTT.

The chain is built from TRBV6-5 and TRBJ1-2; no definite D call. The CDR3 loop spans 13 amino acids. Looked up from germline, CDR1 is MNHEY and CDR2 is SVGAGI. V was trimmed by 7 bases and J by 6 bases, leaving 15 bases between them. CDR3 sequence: CASTPTRFNGYTF. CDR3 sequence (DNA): TGTGCCAGCACCCCGACAAGATTCAATGGCTACACCTTC.

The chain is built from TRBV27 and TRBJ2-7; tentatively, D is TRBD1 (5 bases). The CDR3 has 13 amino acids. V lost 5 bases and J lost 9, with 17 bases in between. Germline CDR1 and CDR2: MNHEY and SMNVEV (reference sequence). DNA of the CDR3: TGTGCCAGCAGTCCCGGAGTTTCAAGGGGGCAGTACTTC. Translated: CASSPGVSRGQYF.

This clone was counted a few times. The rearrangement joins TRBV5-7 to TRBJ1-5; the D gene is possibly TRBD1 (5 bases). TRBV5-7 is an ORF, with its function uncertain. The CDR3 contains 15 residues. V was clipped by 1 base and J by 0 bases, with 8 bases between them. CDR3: CASSLRGVSNQPQHF. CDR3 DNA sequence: TGTGCCAGCAGCTTGAGAGGGGTTAGCAATCAGCCCCAGCATTTT.

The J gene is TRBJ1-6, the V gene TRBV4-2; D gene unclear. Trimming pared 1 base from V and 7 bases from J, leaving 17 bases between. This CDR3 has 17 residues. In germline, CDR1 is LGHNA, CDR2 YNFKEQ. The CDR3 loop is CASSQGDVSGSNSPLHF. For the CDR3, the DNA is TGTGCCAGCAGCCAAGGTGATGTCAGTGGTTCAAATTCACCCCTCCACTTT.

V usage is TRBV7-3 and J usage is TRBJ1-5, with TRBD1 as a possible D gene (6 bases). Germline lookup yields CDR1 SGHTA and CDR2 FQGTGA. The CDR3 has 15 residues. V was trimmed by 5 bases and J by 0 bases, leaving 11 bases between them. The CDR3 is CASSRGQISNQPQHF. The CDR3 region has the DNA TGTGCCAGCAGCAGAGGACAGATTAGCAATCAGCCCCAGCATTTT.

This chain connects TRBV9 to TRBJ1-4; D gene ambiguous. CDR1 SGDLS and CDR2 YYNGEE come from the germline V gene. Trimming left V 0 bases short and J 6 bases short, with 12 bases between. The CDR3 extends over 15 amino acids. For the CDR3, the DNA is TGTGCCAGCAGCGTAGGGCCCTCCGGCGATGAAAAACTGTTTTTT. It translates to CASSVGPSGDEKLFF.

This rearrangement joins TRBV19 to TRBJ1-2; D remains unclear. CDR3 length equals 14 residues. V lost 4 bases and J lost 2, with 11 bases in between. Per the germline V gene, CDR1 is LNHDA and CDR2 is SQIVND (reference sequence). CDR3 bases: TGTGCCAGTAGTACCGGGGTGGAGAACTATGGCTACACCTTC. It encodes CASSTGVENYGYTF.

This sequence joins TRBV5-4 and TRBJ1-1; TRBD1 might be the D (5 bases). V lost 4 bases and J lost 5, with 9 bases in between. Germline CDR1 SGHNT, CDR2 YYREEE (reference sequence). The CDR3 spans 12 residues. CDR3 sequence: CASSVGETEAFF. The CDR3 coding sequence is TGTGCCAGCAGCGTGGGGGAGACTGAAGCTTTCTTT. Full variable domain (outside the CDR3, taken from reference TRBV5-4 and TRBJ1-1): ETGVTQSPTHLIKTRGQQVTLRCSSQSGHNTVSWYQQALGQGPQFIFQYYREEENGRGNFPPRFSGLQFPNYSSELNVNALELDDSALYLCASSVGETEAFFGQGTRLTVV.

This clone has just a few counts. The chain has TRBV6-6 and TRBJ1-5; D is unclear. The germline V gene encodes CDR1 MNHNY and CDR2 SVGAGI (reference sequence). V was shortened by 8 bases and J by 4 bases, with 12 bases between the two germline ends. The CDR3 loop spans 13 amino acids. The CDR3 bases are TGTGCCAGCGCGGAGGGCTCTAATCAGCCCCAGCATTTT. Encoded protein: CASAEGSNQPQHF.

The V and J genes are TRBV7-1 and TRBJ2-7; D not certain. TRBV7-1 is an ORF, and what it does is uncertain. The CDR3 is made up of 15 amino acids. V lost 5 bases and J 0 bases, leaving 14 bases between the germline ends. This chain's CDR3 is CASSATLGSSYEQYF. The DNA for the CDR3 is TGTGCCAGCAGCGCCACCCTAGGCAGCTCCTACGAGCAGTACTTC.

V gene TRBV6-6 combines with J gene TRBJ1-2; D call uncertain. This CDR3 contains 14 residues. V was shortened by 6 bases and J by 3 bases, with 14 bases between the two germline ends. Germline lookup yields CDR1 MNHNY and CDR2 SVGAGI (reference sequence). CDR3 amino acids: CASSRTRRDYGYTF. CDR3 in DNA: TGTGCCAGCAGCCGCACAAGGAGGGACTATGGCTACACCTTC.

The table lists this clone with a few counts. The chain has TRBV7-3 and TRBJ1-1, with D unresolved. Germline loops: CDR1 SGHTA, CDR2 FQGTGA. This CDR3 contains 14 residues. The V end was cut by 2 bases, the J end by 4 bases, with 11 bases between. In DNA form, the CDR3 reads TGTGCCAGCAGCTTAGATATGGGTAGCACTGAAGCTTTCTTT. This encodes CASSLDMGSTEAFF.

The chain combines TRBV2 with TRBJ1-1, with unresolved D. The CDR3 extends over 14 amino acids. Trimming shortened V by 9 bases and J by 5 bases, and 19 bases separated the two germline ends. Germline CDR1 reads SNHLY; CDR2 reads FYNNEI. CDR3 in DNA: TGTGCCAGTACCAACATCCGAACGGGGACTGAAGCTTTCTTT. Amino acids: CASTNIRTGTEAFF.

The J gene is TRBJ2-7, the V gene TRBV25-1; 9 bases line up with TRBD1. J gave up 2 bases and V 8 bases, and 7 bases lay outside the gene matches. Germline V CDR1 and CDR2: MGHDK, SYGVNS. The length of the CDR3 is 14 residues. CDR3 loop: CASLGTGPTYEQYF. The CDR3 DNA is TGTGCCAGCTTAGGGACAGGGCCAACCTACGAGCAGTACTTC.

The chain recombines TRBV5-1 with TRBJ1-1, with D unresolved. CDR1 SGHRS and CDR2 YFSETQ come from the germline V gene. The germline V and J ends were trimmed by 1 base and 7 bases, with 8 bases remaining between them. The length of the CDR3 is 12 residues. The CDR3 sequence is CASSLHGDEAFF. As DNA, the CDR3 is TGCGCCAGCAGCTTGCATGGTGATGAAGCTTTCTTT.

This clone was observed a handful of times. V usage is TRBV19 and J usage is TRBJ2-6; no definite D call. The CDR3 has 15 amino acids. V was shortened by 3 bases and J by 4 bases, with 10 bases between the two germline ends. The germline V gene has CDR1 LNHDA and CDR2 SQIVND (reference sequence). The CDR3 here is CASSIWGTGANVLTF. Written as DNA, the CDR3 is TGTGCCAGTAGTATTTGGGGTACCGGGGCCAACGTCCTGACTTTC.

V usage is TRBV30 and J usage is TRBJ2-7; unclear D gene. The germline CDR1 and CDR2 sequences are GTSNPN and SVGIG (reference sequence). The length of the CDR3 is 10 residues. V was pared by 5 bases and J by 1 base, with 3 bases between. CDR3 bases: TGTGCCTGGGGGTCCTACGAGCAGTACTTC. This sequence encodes CAWGSYEQYF.

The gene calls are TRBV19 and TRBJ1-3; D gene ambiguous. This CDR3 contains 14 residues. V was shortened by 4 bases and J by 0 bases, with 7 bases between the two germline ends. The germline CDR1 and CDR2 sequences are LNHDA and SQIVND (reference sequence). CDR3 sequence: CASSKGLSGNTIYF. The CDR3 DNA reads TGTGCCAGTAGTAAGGGCCTCTCTGGAAACACCATATATTTT.